This is a list of T cell receptor beta chains from one sample in a study of blood T cell repertoires in COVID-19. Sequenced by immunoSEQ multiplex PCR; TCRdb stores in-frame clones only, minus some. This sample has 430,000 or so clones, with approximately 90% found just once. Material: peripheral blood. The receptors were gathered from a man between 18 and 35 years old with COVID-19, enrolled during active disease. Each CDR3 is given with its conserved first and last residue. Fields, in order: CDR3 length, J gene, clone size, V gene, D gene, CDR3 protein, CDR3 DNA. A D gene is named only where the DNA matches it firmly. Clone size is shown for a subset of rows, as once, few, many or a class of expanded clone.

15,TRBJ1-1,NA,TRBV27,NA,CASSLGGRGFAEAFF,TGTGCCAGCAGTCTTGGTGGGAGGGGATTCGCTGAAGCTTTCTTT
15,TRBJ1-4,NA,TRBV19,TRBD1,CASRNRDSANEKLFF,TGTGCCAGTAGGAACCGGGACAGCGCTAATGAAAAACTGTTTTTT
16,TRBJ2-1,NA,TRBV15,TRBD2,CATRTGTSSGLGEQFF,TGTGCCACCAGGACCGGGACTAGCTCGGGCCTTGGTGAGCAGTTCTTC
13,TRBJ1-3,NA,TRBV27,NA,CASSYQLGNTIYF,TGTGCCAGCAGCTATCAACTTGGAAACACCATATATTTT
15,TRBJ2-3,NA,TRBV27,TRBD2,CASSSPAGSTDTQYF,TGTGCCAGCAGTTCCCCAGCGGGAAGCACAGATACGCAGTATTTT
15,TRBJ2-7,NA,TRBV9,TRBD2,CASSERGSSGSRQYF,TGTGCCAGCAGCGAGAGGGGCTCTAGCGGCTCGCGGCAGTACTTC
12,TRBJ1-2,NA,TRBV7-9,NA,CASSLVSGGYTF,TGTGCCAGCAGCTTAGTCTCGGGAGGCTACACCTTC
13,TRBJ2-2,NA,TRBV6-4,TRBD2,CASSDAGAGELFF,TGTGCCAGCAGTGACGCGGGGGCCGGGGAGCTGTTTTTT
14,TRBJ2-7,NA,TRBV5-5,NA,CASSPHIGVLEQYF,TGTGCCAGCAGCCCTCACATCGGGGTCTTGGAGCAGTACTTC
15,TRBJ1-2,NA,TRBV4-1,NA,CASSQLGGRMGGYTF,TGCGCCAGCAGCCAGTTGGGGGGGAGGATGGGCGGCTACACCTTC
14,TRBJ1-1,NA,TRBV7-9,NA,CASSSLTGNTEAFF,TGTGCCAGCAGCTCCCTGACAGGGAACACTGAAGCTTTCTTT
15,TRBJ2-1,NA,TRBV6-5,NA,CASSYSRRGVNEQFF,TGTGCCAGCAGTTACAGCAGGAGGGGAGTCAATGAGCAGTTCTTC
12,TRBJ2-7,NA,TRBV5-5,NA,CASSLDFYEQYF,TGTGCCAGCAGCTTGGACTTTTACGAGCAGTACTTC
17,TRBJ2-7,NA,TRBV2,TRBD1,CASSLFGGQGGMYEQYF,TGTGCCAGCAGTCTATTCGGGGGACAGGGGGGTATGTACGAGCAGTACTTC
16,TRBJ2-3,NA,TRBV5-1,TRBD1,CASSLGQAISTDTQYF,TGCGCCAGCAGCTTAGGACAGGCTATAAGCACAGATACGCAGTATTTT
15,TRBJ2-1,once,TRBV7-3,TRBD2,CASSLGTSPYNEQFF,TGTGCCAGCAGCTTAGGGACTAGCCCCTACAATGAGCAGTTCTTC
16,TRBJ2-1,NA,TRBV7-9,TRBD2,CASSARTSGSGDEQFF,TGTGCCAGCAGCGCCCGGACTAGCGGGAGTGGAGATGAGCAGTTCTTC
13,TRBJ1-2,NA,TRBV18,NA,CASSNRGDYGYTF,TGTGCCAGCTCAAACCGGGGGGACTATGGCTACACCTTC
14,TRBJ2-2,NA,TRBV5-1,NA,CASSLPTGTGELFF,TGCGCCAGCAGCTTGCCCACCGGTACCGGGGAGCTGTTTTTT
14,TRBJ1-4,NA,TRBV19,TRBD1,CASSGTGDNEKLFF,TGTGCCAGTAGTGGGACAGGGGATAATGAAAAACTGTTTTTT
14,TRBJ2-7,NA,TRBV7-8,TRBD2,CASSPSGAPYEQYF,TGTGCCAGCAGCCCAAGCGGGGCCCCCTACGAGCAGTACTTC
15,TRBJ2-1,once,TRBV6-5,TRBD2,CASSPGLAGINEQFF,TGTGCCAGCAGTCCAGGACTAGCGGGAATCAATGAGCAGTTCTTC
14,TRBJ1-1,NA,TRBV4-2,TRBD1,CASSLTTGRTEAFF,TGTGCCAGCAGCCTAACGACAGGGAGGACTGAAGCTTTCTTT
13,TRBJ1-1,NA,TRBV5-6,NA,CASSLARWTEAFF,TGTGCCAGCAGCTTGGCCCGGTGGACTGAAGCTTTCTTT
11,TRBJ1-2,NA,TRBV29-1,NA,CSVDTGYGYTF,TGCAGCGTTGACACAGGCTATGGCTACACCTTC
13,TRBJ2-3,NA,TRBV19,NA,CASSTRDTDTQYF,TGTGCCAGTAGTACTCGAGATACAGATACGCAGTATTTT
19,TRBJ1-3,NA,TRBV6-6,NA,CASSRRATIPSTSGNTIYF,TGTGCCAGCAGTCGGAGGGCGACAATCCCTTCAACCTCTGGAAACACCATATATTTT
18,TRBJ1-1,NA,TRBV27,NA,CASKHRVALSDVNTEAFF,TGTGCCAGCAAGCATCGGGTGGCATTGAGTGACGTGAACACTGAAGCTTTCTTT
14,TRBJ2-7,NA,TRBV6-5,TRBD2,CASSPLAGIHEQYF,TGTGCCAGCAGTCCGCTAGCGGGTATCCACGAGCAGTACTTC
12,TRBJ2-7,NA,TRBV30,NA,CAWAGVGREQYF,TGTGCCTGGGCCGGCGTGGGCAGGGAGCAGTACTTC
14,TRBJ1-1,NA,TRBV30,TRBD1,CAWRPGQTNTEAFF,TGTGCCTGGAGGCCGGGACAGACAAACACTGAAGCTTTCTTT